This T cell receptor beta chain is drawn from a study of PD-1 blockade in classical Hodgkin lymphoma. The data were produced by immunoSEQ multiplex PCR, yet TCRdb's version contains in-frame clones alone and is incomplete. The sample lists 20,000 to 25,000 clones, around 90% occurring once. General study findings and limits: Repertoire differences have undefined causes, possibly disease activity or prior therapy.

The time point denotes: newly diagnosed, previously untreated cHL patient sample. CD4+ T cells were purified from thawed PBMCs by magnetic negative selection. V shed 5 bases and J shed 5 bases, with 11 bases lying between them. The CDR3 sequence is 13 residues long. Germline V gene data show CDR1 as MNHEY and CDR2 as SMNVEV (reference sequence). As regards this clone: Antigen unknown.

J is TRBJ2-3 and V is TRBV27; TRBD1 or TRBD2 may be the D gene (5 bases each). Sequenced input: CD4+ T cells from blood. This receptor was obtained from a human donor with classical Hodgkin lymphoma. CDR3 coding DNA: TGTGCCAGCAGTCCCTGGGACGGAGATACGCAGTATTTT. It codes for CASSPWDGDTQYF.